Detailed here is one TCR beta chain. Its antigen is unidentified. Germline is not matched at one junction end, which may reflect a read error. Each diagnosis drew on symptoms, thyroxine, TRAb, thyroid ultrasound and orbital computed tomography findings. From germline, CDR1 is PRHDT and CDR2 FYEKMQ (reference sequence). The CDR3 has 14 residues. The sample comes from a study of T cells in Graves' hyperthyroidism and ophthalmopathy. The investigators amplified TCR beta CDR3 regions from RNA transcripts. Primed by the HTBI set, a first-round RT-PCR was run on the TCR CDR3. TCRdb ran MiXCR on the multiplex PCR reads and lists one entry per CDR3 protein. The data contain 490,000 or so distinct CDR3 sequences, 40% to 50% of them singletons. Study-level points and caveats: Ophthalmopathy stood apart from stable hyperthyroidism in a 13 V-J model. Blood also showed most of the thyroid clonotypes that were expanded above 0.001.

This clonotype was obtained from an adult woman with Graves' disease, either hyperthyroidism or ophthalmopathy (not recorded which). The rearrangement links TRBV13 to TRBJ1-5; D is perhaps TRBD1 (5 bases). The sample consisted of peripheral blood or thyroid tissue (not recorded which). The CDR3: CASSLGASVSALHF. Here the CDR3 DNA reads TGTGCCAGCAGTTTAGGGGCCTCGGTATCGGCTTTGCATTTT.